The 29 T cell receptor beta chains given below trace back to one sample, sequenced in a study of blood T cell repertoires in COVID-19. Some clones are missing from TCRdb's copy, which holds only in-frame ones; the method was immunoSEQ multiplex PCR. The profile shows a few hundred thousand clones, around 83% of them singletons. The specimen sequenced was peripheral blood. The source of these receptors is a woman aged 18-35 years with acute or convalescent COVID-19.

The chain combines TRBV5-4 with TRBJ2-3, with TRBD2 matching over 8 bases. The V gene's germline CDR1 is SGHNT and CDR2 YYREEE (reference sequence). CDR3 length: 16 residues. V lost 5 bases to trimming and J lost 5 bases; unmatched junction nucleotides: 13. The CDR3 region is CASSLNPGLEGDTQYF. CDR3 nucleotide sequence: TGTGCCAGCAGTCTTAATCCGGGACTAGAAGGAGATACGCAGTATTTT.

The V call is TRBV5-1, the J call TRBJ2-5; 8 nucleotides match TRBD2. V shed 6 bases, J shed 5 bases, and the junction held 9 bases outside the gene matches. The germline V gene has CDR1 SGHRS and CDR2 YFSETQ. The CDR3 is 14 amino acids. The DNA of the CDR3 is TGCGCCAGCACCGGGACTAGGGCGGGTGAGACCCAGTACTTC. It codes for CASTGTRAGETQYF.

The rearrangement joins TRBV5-8 to TRBJ2-6; maybe TRBD1 (5 bases). This CDR3 has 18 residues. V lost 0 bases, J lost 0 bases, and 13 bases lay in between. From germline, CDR1 is SGHTS and CDR2 YDEGEE. CDR3 loop: CASSLDWQGFSGANVLTF. CDR3 nucleotide sequence: TGTGCCAGCAGCTTGGATTGGCAGGGATTCTCTGGGGCCAACGTCCTGACTTTC.

V and J are TRBV7-8 and TRBJ2-7, with D possibly TRBD2 on 5 matching bases. V was cut by 8 bases and J by 2 bases, with 19 bases left in between. The CDR3 consists of 15 residues. CDR1 and CDR2 (germline): SGHVS, FQNEAQ. CDR3 coding DNA: TGTGCCAGCCACCCGTCGGGGTCCCCAACCTACGAGCAGTACTTC. Its translation: CASHPSGSPTYEQYF.

The chain uses TRBV28 and TRBJ2-7, with 9 bases matching TRBD1. With 7 bases clipped from V and 9 bases from J, the junction kept 4 bases outside the gene matches. The CDR3 has 11 amino acids. CDR1 is MDHEN, CDR2 SYDVKM, per germline. CDR3 residues: CASKGTGRQYF. CDR3 coding DNA: TGTGCCAGCAAAGGGACAGGGAGGCAGTACTTC.

The chain links TRBV11-3 to TRBJ1-2, with 8 bases that match TRBD1. There are 14 residues in the CDR3. Per germline, CDR1 SGHNT and CDR2 YENEEA. Germline trimming cut 3 bases from V and 4 bases from J; bases unmatched to any gene: 4. The DNA of the CDR3 is TGTGCCAGCAGCTTCAGGGGGCGGGGCTATGGCTACACCTTC. Protein sequence: CASSFRGRGYGYTF.

This chain connects TRBV6-5 to TRBJ1-2; 7 bases map to TRBD1. From germline, CDR1 is MNHEY and CDR2 SVGAGI. CDR3 length: 11 residues. Losses at the gene ends were 6 bases for V and 10 bases for J; bases not matched to a gene: 5. The CDR3 sequence is CASSRDSYYTF. The CDR3 DNA reads TGTGCCAGCAGCAGGGACAGTTACTACACCTTC.

This chain joins TRBV11-2 and TRBJ1-1; TRBD1 matches 7 bases. J gave up 2 bases and V 4 bases, and 16 bases lay outside the gene matches. The CDR3 runs 18 residues. Germline V lookup: CDR1 SGHAT, CDR2 FQNNGV. This CDR3 is CASSWGRTGRGPNTEAFF. DNA of the CDR3: TGTGCCAGCAGCTGGGGACGGACAGGAAGGGGACCTAACACTGAAGCTTTCTTT.

This clone was picked up a small number of times. The chain combines TRBV6-5 with TRBJ1-1, with 8 positions matching TRBD1. The CDR3 runs 16 residues. CDR1 is MNHEY, CDR2 SVGAGI, per germline. Unmatched junction bases numbered 7, after V lost 4 bases and J lost 0 bases. The CDR3 sequence is CASSSWTGRVNTEAFF. The CDR3 DNA reads TGTGCCAGCAGTTCTTGGACAGGGAGGGTGAACACTGAAGCTTTCTTT.

The chain recombines TRBV6-2 or TRBV6-3 with TRBJ1-1; D might be TRBD1 (5 bases). CDR3 length: 17 residues. Trimming removed 0 bases from V and 3 bases from J, with 17 bases in between. Germline CDR1 and CDR2: MNHEY and SVGEGT. DNA for the CDR3: TGTGCCAGCAGTTACTCGCGACGGGGGGTATTCGACACTGAAGCTTTCTTT. It encodes CASSYSRRGVFDTEAFF.

Points on this clone: The sample has other DNA sequences that encode this CDR3 too. This sequence joins TRBV11-3 and TRBJ1-3; no clear D. Germline V CDR1 and CDR2: SGHNT, YENEEA. Between the trimmed V and J ends, which lost 1 base and 2 bases, there was a span of 6 bases. This CDR3 is 14 amino acids long. The CDR3 here is CASSLGGTGNTIYF. DNA of the CDR3: TGTGCCAGCAGCTTAGGAGGAACTGGAAACACCATATATTTT.

The J gene is TRBJ2-3, the V gene TRBV2; D is perhaps TRBD1 (5 bases). Germline V gene data show CDR1 as SNHLY and CDR2 as FYNNEI. The CDR3 extends over 14 amino acids. Trimming took off 6 bases at V and 3 bases at J, with 13 bases between the two ends. For the CDR3, the DNA is TGTGCCAGCAGCGCGTTTTCAGGGACAGATACGCAGTATTTT. The encoded protein is CASSAFSGTDTQYF.

The J gene is TRBJ1-1, the V gene TRBV5-8; no clear D. The CDR3 runs 13 residues. V dropped 4 bases and J dropped 2 bases, with 9 bases sitting between them. Germline V gene data show CDR1 as SGHTS and CDR2 as YDEGEE. This CDR3 reads CASSLLSNTEAFF. The CDR3 region has the DNA TGTGCCAGCAGCCTGTTGAGCAACACTGAAGCTTTCTTT.

The genes are TRBV7-8 and TRBJ1-5; D may be TRBD1 (5 bases). The germline V gene encodes CDR1 SGHVS and CDR2 FQNEAQ. This CDR3 is 17 amino acids long. V lost 4 bases, J lost 1 base, and 17 bases lay in between. CDR3 region: CASSSSRQDRSNQPQHF. The CDR3 coding sequence is TGTGCCAGCAGCTCATCCAGGCAAGACAGAAGCAATCAGCCCCAGCATTTT. The whole variable domain, filled in from reference TRBV7-8 and TRBJ1-5, reads GAGVSQSPRYKVAKRGQDVALRCDPISGHVSLFWYQQALGQGPEFLTYFQNEAQLDKSGLPSDRFFAERPEGSVSTLKIQRTQQEDSAVYLCASSSSRQDRSNQPQHFGDGTRLSIL.

For the CDR3, the DNA is TGTGCCAGCACCGAAATTCAGCGGCCTCTTTCCTACAATGAGCAGTTCTTC. This codes for CASTEIQRPLSYNEQFF. The chain joins TRBV25-1 to TRBJ2-1; D may be TRBD2 (5 bases). Germline lookup yields CDR1 MGHDK and CDR2 SYGVNS. The V end lost 7 bases, the J end lost 1 base, and 20 bases lay between the germline ends. The length of the CDR3 is 17 residues.

The V call is TRBV30, the J call TRBJ1-4; D is undetermined. This CDR3 contains 13 residues. The V end was cut by 1 base, the J end by 8 bases, with 11 bases between. Germline CDR1 and CDR2: GTSNPN and SVGIG (reference sequence). The chain's CDR3 is CAWSARTGEKLFF. The CDR3 DNA reads TGTGCCTGGAGTGCACGGACGGGAGAAAAACTGTTTTTT.

The V and J genes are TRBV6-4 and TRBJ2-6, with D maybe TRBD2 (6 bases). The CDR3 is 17 amino acids. Trimming stripped 4 bases from V and 0 bases from J, with 13 bases between. CDR1 is MRHNA, CDR2 SNTAGT, per germline. CDR3 bases: TGTGCCAGCAGTGCCGGGGCGGGAAGCTCTGGGGCCAACGTCCTGACTTTC. This gives the protein CASSAGAGSSGANVLTF.

As DNA, the CDR3 is TGTGCCAGCAGCCCCGGAGGTGCAACTAATGAAAAACTGTTTTTT. Protein sequence: CASSPGGATNEKLFF. This chain joins TRBV9 and TRBJ1-4; D is ambiguous. The germline V gene has CDR1 SGDLS and CDR2 YYNGEE. This CDR3 has 15 amino acids. V was shortened by 4 bases and J by 0 bases, with 10 bases between the two germline ends.

V is TRBV9 and J is TRBJ1-2; 7 bases fit TRBD1. The CDR3 extends over 15 amino acids. V lost 5 bases to trimming and J lost 0 bases; unmatched junction nucleotides: 7. Germline loops: CDR1 SGDLS, CDR2 YYNGEE. The CDR3 DNA is TGTGCCAGCAGGCGGACAGGCACTACTAACTATGGCTACACCTTC. Translated: CASRRTGTTNYGYTF. Based on the CDR3 plus reference TRBV9 and TRBJ1-2, the full variable domain is DSGVTQTPKHLITATGQRVTLRCSPRSGDLSVYWYQQSLDQGLQFLIQYYNGEERAKGNILERFSAQQFPDLHSELNLSSLELGDSALYFCASRRTGTTNYGYTFGSGTRLTVV.

This chain links TRBV7-9 with TRBJ1-1; TRBD1 aligns across 7 bases. The CDR3 is 16 amino acids. The germline gives CDR1 SEHNR, CDR2 FQNEAQ (reference sequence). With V trimmed by 5 bases and J by 6 bases, 15 bases remained unmatched. The DNA of the CDR3 is TGTGCCAGCAGCAGATGGGACAGCGCTTCTACATCTGAAGCTTTCTTT. It is translated as CASSRWDSASTSEAFF.

This clone has a handful of counts. This sequence joins TRBV2 and TRBJ2-7; tentatively, D is TRBD2 (6 bases). The V end was cut by 10 bases, the J end by 0 bases, with 16 bases between. This CDR3 comprises 14 residues. Germline lookup yields CDR1 SNHLY and CDR2 FYNNEI. CDR3 DNA sequence: TGTGCCATGGGAACTAGCTCAAACTCCTACGAGCAGTACTTC. Translated: CAMGTSSNSYEQYF.

This clone was seen a few times. The chain is built from TRBV11-3 and TRBJ2-1; 11 bases line up with TRBD2. This CDR3 spans 18 amino acids. V lost 0 bases to trimming and J lost 6 bases; unmatched junction nucleotides: 10. Germline V gene sequence: CDR1 SGHNT, CDR2 YENEEA. In nucleotides, the CDR3 is TGTGCCAGCAGCTTAGATCAGGGGGGGACTAGCGGTTCCAATGAGCAGTTCTTC. Amino acids: CASSLDQGGTSGSNEQFF.

The rearrangement joins TRBV5-1 to TRBJ2-1; D is possibly TRBD1 (5 bases). The CDR3 spans 15 residues. The V end was cut by 5 bases, the J end by 5 bases, with 17 bases between. The germline V gene encodes CDR1 SGHRS and CDR2 YFSETQ. CDR3 amino acids: CASSQGPSVDNEQFF. In DNA, the CDR3 is TGCGCCAGCAGTCAGGGCCCCTCCGTAGACAATGAGCAGTTCTTC. The variable domain in full, with the rest retrieved from reference TRBV5-1 and TRBJ2-1, is KAGVTQTPRYLIKTRGQQVTLSCSPISGHRSVSWYQQTPGQGLQFLFEYFSETQRNKGNFPGRFSGRQFSNSRSEMNVSTLELGDSALYLCASSQGPSVDNEQFFGPGTRLTVL.

The rearrangement joins TRBV4-1 to TRBJ1-2, with a tentative D call TRBD1 (6 bases). Germline CDR1 and CDR2: MGHRA and YSYEKL. V was clipped by 0 bases and J by 4 bases, with 15 bases between them. This CDR3 has 16 residues. DNA of the CDR3: TGCGCCAGCAGCCAAGATATCGGGCAGGGGTTCTATGGCTACACCTTC. Amino acids: CASSQDIGQGFYGYTF.

The rearrangement joins TRBV18 to TRBJ1-1; 8 nucleotides line up with TRBD1. V trimming: 5 bases; J trimming: 0 bases; junction bases outside the gene matches: 8. This CDR3 comprises 16 residues. The germline CDR1 and CDR2 sequences are KGHSH and LQKENI. The chain's CDR3 is CASSSGQGRMNTEAFF. Written as DNA, the CDR3 is TGTGCCAGCTCATCCGGACAGGGTCGGATGAACACTGAAGCTTTCTTT.

This clone has only a few counts. The rearrangement uses TRBV18 and TRBJ2-7, with TRBD2 matching 10 bases. J was trimmed by 4 bases and V by 3 bases; bases with no gene match: 9. Germline V gene sequence: CDR1 KGHSH, CDR2 LQKENI. CDR3 length: 16 amino acids. The CDR3 region is CASSPSIAGGGYEQYF. CDR3 DNA: TGTGCCAGCTCACCTTCAATAGCGGGAGGCGGGTACGAGCAGTACTTC.

The genes are TRBV4-3 and TRBJ2-3; 8 bases fit TRBD2. Germline V CDR1 and CDR2: LGHNA, YSLEER. There are 15 residues in the CDR3. V shed 2 bases and J 6 bases; nucleotides not matched to a gene: 7. CDR3 nucleotides: TGCGCCAGCAGCCAACAAGCGGGAGTAGGCGATACGCAGTATTTT. Amino acids: CASSQQAGVGDTQYF.

V and J are TRBV7-8 and TRBJ2-5; tentative D call: TRBD2 (6 bases). The CDR3 totals 14 residues. Germline V gives CDR1 SGHVS, CDR2 FQNEAQ. V lost 1 base, J lost 5 bases, and 11 bases lay in between. The CDR3 region is CASSLGGDLETQYF. CDR3 sequence (DNA): TGTGCCAGCAGCTTAGGCGGGGATTTGGAGACCCAGTACTTC.

This clone showed up just once. The chain joins TRBV5-1 to TRBJ2-1, with TRBD1 as a possible D gene (6 bases). V was shortened by 5 bases and J by 0 bases, with 21 bases between the two germline ends. The CDR3 sequence is 18 residues long. The germline V gene has CDR1 SGHRS and CDR2 YFSETQ. CDR3 sequence reads: CASSERMAGVISYNEQFF. CDR3 bases: TGCGCCAGCAGTGAGAGGATGGCAGGGGTGATCTCCTACAATGAGCAGTTCTTC.